This T cell receptor (beta chain) was recorded in a study of T-cell reconstitution after alpha-beta-depleted transplantation in children. This clonotype was seen only a few times. The length of the CDR3 is 16 residues. For TCRbeta, the library was prepared with unique molecular identifiers. From the PCR reads, TCRdb called clonotypes with MiXCR, one entry per CDR3 protein. In the table there are some 490,000 distinct CDR3 sequences, under 15% of which are singletons. The gene calls are TRBV12-3 or TRBV12-4 and TRBJ2-2; a weak D match, TRBD2 (7 bases). The source of this sequence is a human donor who donated a stem cell graft to a child with combined immunodeficiency. Sequencing used PBMCs from the stem cell graft donor, obtained from the stem cell graft. The CDR3 sequence is CAISYLGGVLAGELFF. CDR3 DNA: TGTGCTATCAGCTATTTAGGGGGGGTCCTGGCCGGGGAGCTGTTTTTT.